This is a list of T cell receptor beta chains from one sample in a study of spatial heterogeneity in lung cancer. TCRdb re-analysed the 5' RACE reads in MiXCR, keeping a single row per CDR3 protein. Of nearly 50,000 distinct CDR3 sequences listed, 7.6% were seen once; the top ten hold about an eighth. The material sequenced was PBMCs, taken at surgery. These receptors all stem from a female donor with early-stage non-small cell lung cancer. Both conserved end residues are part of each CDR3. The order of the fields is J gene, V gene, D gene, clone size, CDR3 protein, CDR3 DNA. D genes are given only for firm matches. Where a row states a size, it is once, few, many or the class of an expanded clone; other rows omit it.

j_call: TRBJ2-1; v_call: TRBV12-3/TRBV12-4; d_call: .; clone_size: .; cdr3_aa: CASSSWQGRDEQFF; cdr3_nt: TGTGCCAGCAGTTCCTGGCAGGGCCGGGATGAGCAGTTCTTC
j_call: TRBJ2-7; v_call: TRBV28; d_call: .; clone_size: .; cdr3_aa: CASSSLAVSYEQYF; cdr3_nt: TGTGCCAGCAGTTCTCTAGCAGTATCCTACGAGCAGTACTTC
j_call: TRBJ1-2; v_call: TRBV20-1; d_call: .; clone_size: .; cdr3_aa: CSAGLGGNGYTF; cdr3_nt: TGCAGTGCTGGGCTAGGGGGGAATGGCTACACCTTC
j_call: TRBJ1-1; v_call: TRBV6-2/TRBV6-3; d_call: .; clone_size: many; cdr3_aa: CASSLHIGGNTEAFF; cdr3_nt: TGTGCCAGCAGTCTCCACATAGGGGGGAACACTGAAGCTTTCTTT
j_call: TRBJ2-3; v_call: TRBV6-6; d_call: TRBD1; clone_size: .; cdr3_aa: CASRTTDRGATDTQYF; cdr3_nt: TGTGCCAGCAGAACAACCGACAGGGGGGCCACAGATACGCAGTATTTT
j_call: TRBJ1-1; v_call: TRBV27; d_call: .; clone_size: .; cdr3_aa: CASSLRQVSTEAFF; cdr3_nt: TGTGCCAGCAGTCTACGACAGGTCTCCACTGAAGCTTTCTTT
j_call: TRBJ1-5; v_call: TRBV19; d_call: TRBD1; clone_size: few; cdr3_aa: CATSQTGDSNQPQHF; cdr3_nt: TGTGCCACTAGTCAGACAGGGGATAGCAATCAGCCCCAGCATTTT
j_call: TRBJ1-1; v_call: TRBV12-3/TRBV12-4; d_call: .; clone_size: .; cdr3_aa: CASRIQVNTEAFF; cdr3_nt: TGTGCCAGCAGGATCCAAGTGAACACTGAAGCTTTCTTT
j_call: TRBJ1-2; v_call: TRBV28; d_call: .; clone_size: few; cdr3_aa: CASSSLQGFYGYTF; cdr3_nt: TGTGCCAGCAGTTCCCTACAGGGATTCTATGGCTACACCTTC
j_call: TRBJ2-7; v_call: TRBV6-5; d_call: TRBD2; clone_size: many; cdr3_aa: CASRSGAAREQYF; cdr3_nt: TGTGCCAGCAGAAGCGGGGCGGCACGGGAGCAGTACTTC
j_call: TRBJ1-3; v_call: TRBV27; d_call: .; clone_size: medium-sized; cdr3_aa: CASRSGNTIYF; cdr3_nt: TGTGCCAGCAGGTCTGGAAACACCATATATTTT
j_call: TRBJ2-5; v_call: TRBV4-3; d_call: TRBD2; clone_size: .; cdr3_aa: CASSPSGGHVGTQYF; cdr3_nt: TGCGCCAGCAGCCCTAGCGGGGGCCACGTGGGGACCCAGTACTTC
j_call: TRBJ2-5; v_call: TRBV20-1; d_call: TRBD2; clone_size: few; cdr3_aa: CSASIIIGLVTGETQYF; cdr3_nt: TGCAGTGCTTCAATAATTATTGGACTAGTTACCGGAGAGACCCAGTACTTC
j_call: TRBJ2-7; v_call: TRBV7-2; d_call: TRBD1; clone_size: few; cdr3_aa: CASSPRGGHEQYF; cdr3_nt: TGTGCCAGCAGCCCACGAGGGGGCCACGAGCAGTACTTC
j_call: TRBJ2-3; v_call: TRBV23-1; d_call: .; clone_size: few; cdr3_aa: CASNGRASTDTQYF; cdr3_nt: TGCGCCAGCAACGGAAGGGCTAGCACAGATACGCAGTATTTT
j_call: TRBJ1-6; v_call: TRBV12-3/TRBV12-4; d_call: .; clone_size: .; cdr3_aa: CASSLGTPAAPLHF; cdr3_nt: TGTGCCAGCAGTTTAGGCACCCCAGCTGCACCCCTCCACTTT
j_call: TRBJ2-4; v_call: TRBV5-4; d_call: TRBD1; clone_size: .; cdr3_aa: CASSLQGAGKNIQYF; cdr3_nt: TGTGCCAGCAGCCTTCAGGGGGCTGGCAAAAACATTCAGTACTTC
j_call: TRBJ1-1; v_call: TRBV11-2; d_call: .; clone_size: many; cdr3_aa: CASSVGSGTEAFF; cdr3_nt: TGTGCCAGCAGCGTGGGGTCGGGCACTGAAGCTTTCTTT
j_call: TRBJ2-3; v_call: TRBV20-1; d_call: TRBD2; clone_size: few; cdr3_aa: CSASTGRVGTDTQYF; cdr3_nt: TGCAGTGCTAGTACGGGGAGGGTGGGCACAGATACGCAGTATTTT
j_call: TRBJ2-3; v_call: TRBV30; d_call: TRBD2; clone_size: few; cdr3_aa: CAWRRSQLERGPSTDTQYF; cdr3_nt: TGTGCCTGGAGACGGTCCCAGTTAGAGCGGGGCCCTAGCACAGATACGCAGTATTTT